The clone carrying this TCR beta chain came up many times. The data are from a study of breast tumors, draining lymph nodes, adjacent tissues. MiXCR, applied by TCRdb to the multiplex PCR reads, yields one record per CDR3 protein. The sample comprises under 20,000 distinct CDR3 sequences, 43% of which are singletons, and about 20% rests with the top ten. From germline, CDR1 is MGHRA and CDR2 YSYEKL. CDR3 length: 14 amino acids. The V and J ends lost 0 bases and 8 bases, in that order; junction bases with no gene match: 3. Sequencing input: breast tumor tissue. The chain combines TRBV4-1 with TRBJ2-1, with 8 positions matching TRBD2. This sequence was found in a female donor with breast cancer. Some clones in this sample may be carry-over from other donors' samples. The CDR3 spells CASSQESGSYEQFF. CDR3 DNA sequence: TGCGCCAGCAGCCAAGAGAGCGGGAGTTATGAGCAGTTCTTC.